A single sample is the source of the 10 T cell receptor beta chains below, sequenced in a study of blood T cells in healthy people across ages. It was with a sample-barcoded 5' primer and a J-beta primer mix that a second PCR of roughly 6 to 11 cycles was run. TCRdb re-called the 5' RACE reads with MiXCR, one entry per CDR3 protein. The data show hundreds of thousands of distinct CDR3 sequences, about 61% seen once. Sequenced input: blood. Receptors originate from a man aged 40-50 years in good health.

This rearrangement joins TRBV6-2 or TRBV6-3 to TRBJ2-5; D perhaps matches TRBD1 (6 bases). TRBJ2-7 matches the DNA end more closely, so the J call is doubtful. Germline V gene sequence: CDR1 MNHEY, CDR2 SVGEGT. The CDR3 is 13 residues long. This chain's CDR3 is CASRDTTGTEQYF. The CDR3 DNA follows: TGTGCCAGCAGAGACACTACAGGGACCGAGCAGTACTTC.

The chain joins TRBV11-2 to TRBJ2-7; 7 nucleotides match TRBD2. Germline lookup yields CDR1 SGHAT and CDR2 FQNNGV. The CDR3 runs 14 residues. V trimming: 6 bases; J trimming: 3 bases; junction bases outside the gene matches: 8. As DNA, the CDR3 is TGTGCCAGCAGTTCTGGGGGGGGAGTCTACGAGCAGTACTTC. This translates into CASSSGGGVYEQYF.

This clonotype was detected a few times. Here the CDR3 reads CASSPFYLPTATGRNSPLHF. In nucleotides, the CDR3 is TGTGCCAGCAGCCCCTTCTATCTTCCGACCGCGACAGGGCGGAATTCACCCCTCCACTTT. The genes are TRBV6-1 and TRBJ1-6, with 7 nucleotides matching TRBD1. Germline V gene sequence: CDR1 MNHNS, CDR2 SASEGT. With 6 bases clipped from V and 7 bases from J, the junction kept 24 bases outside the gene matches. CDR3 length equals 20 residues.

This clonotype showed up just a few times. The chain employs TRBV29-1 and TRBJ1-2, with a weak D call TRBD1 (5 bases). Trimming removed 0 bases from V and 0 bases from J, with 17 bases in between. From germline, CDR1 is SQVTM and CDR2 ANQGSEA. This CDR3 spans 17 amino acids. In DNA, the CDR3 is TGCAGCGTTGAAGATCGGGGTCCAGGGCCTCCTAACTATGGCTACACCTTC. Its protein product is CSVEDRGPGPPNYGYTF.

CDR3: CSVLQGDGGETQYF. CDR3 nucleotides: TGCAGCGTTTTACAGGGTGACGGCGGGGAGACCCAGTACTTC. V gene TRBV29-1 combines with J gene TRBJ2-5; perhaps TRBD1 as D (6 bases). Germline CDR1 reads SQVTM; CDR2 reads ANQGSEA. This CDR3 region has 14 residues. The germline V and J ends were trimmed by 5 bases and 5 bases, with 18 bases remaining between them.

The V and J genes are TRBV4-2 and TRBJ2-2, with no clear D. CDR3 length: 14 amino acids. Trimming left V 0 bases short and J 8 bases short, with 10 bases between. CDR1 is LGHNA, CDR2 YNFKEQ, per germline. This chain's CDR3 is CASSQDESSGELFF. The CDR3 DNA follows: TGTGCCAGCAGCCAAGATGAGTCCTCTGGGGAGCTGTTTTTT.

V usage is TRBV6-6 and J usage is TRBJ2-5; D unclear. The J call is doubtful: the DNA matches TRBJ2-7 better. Germline assignment: CDR1 MNHNY and CDR2 SVGAGI (reference sequence). The CDR3 consists of 14 residues. In DNA, the CDR3 is TGTGCCAGCAGTTCCGCCTTCACCTCGAACGAGCAGTACTTC. It yields the protein CASSSAFTSNEQYF.

This chain uses TRBV9 with TRBJ2-5; TRBD2 is a possible D gene (5 bases). Germline loops: CDR1 SGDLS, CDR2 YYNGEE. The CDR3 spans 15 residues. Trimming stripped 4 bases from V and 4 bases from J, with 17 bases between. CDR3 nucleotides: TGTGCCAGCAGCTCCCGTGAGGGTAGTTTAGAGACCCAGTACTTC. Protein product: CASSSREGSLETQYF.

This clonotype was detected only a few times. This rearrangement joins TRBV28 to TRBJ2-7; D unresolved. The CDR3 is 14 residues long. In germline, CDR1 is MDHEN, CDR2 SYDVKM. The V end lost 3 bases, the J end lost 2 bases, and 11 bases lay between the germline ends. The CDR3 region has the DNA TGTGCCAGCAGTTTCTCGGCAGAGGCCTACGAGCAGTACTTC. Translation: CASSFSAEAYEQYF.

Note on this clonotype: At one end, the junction sequence differs from germline, possibly due to a read error. This rearrangement joins TRBV5-6 to TRBJ2-1; perhaps TRBD2 as D (6 bases). CDR1 is SGHDT, CDR2 YYEEEE, per germline. The CDR3 spans 16 residues. CDR3 sequence (DNA): TGTGCCAGCAGCTTGGCCGGCGGGGACTCCTACAATAAGCAGTTCTTC. Its protein is CASSLAGGDSYNKQFF. Combining the CDR3 with reference TRBV5-6 and TRBJ2-1 gives the whole variable domain DAGVTQSPTHLIKTRGQQVTLRCSPKSGHDTVSWYQQALGQGPQFIFQYYEEEERQRGNFPDRFSGHQFPNYSSELNVNALLLGDSALYLCASSLAGGDSYNKQFFGPGTRLTVL.